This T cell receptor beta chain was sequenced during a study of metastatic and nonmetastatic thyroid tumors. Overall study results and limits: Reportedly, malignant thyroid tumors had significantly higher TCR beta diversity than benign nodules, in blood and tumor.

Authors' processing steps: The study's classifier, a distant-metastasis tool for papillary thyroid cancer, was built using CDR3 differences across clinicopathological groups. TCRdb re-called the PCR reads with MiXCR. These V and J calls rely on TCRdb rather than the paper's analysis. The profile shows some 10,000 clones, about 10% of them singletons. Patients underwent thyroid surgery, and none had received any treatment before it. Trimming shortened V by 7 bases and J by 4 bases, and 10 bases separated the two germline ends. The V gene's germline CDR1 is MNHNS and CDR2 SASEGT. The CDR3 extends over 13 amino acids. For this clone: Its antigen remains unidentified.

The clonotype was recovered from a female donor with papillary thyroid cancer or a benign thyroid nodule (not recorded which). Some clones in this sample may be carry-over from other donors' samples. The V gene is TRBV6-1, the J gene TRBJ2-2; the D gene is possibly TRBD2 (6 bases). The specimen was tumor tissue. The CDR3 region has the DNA TGTGCCAGCACCTGGGAGGTCACCGGGGAGCTGTTTTTT. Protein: CASTWEVTGELFF.